The rows below give T cell receptor beta chains drawn from one sample of a study of T cells in Graves' hyperthyroidism and ophthalmopathy. From the multiplex PCR reads, TCRdb called clonotypes with MiXCR, one entry per CDR3 protein. Of under 400,000 distinct CDR3 sequences in the sample, about 21% were seen once. Sequenced material: blood. The receptor source for this set is a woman aged 45-65 years with Graves' hyperthyroidism. Each CDR3 is given with its conserved first and last residue. The D gene is left open where the match is weak. Not all rows give a size; the values are once, few, many and, for expanded clones, a class.

TRBJ2-7 TRBV28 many TRBD2 CANRGRADGTSYEQYF TGTGCCAACCGGGGGAGGGCGGACGGAACCTCCTACGAGCAGTACTTC
TRBJ2-1 TRBV7-9 - TRBD2 CASSPLAASYNEQFF TGTGCCAGCAGCCCACTAGCGGCCTCCTACAATGAGCAGTTCTTC
TRBJ1-2 TRBV6-2/TRBV6-3 - - CASTPTVGLSYTF TGTGCCAGCACTCCGACGGTAGGGTTGAGCTACACCTTC
TRBJ1-1 TRBV7-9 - - CASSLEKAEAFF TGTGCCAGCAGCTTAGAGAAGGCTGAAGCTTTCTTT
TRBJ2-3 TRBV5-1 many TRBD1 CASSLGTATDTQYF TGTGCCAGCAGCCTCGGGACAGCCACAGATACGCAGTATTTT
TRBJ1-1 TRBV7-9 once - CASTQGGVKGGPGDTEAFF TGTGCCAGCACCCAAGGTGGGGTTAAAGGGGGGCCGGGGGACACTGAAGCTTTCTTT
TRBJ1-6 TRBV4-1 - TRBD1 CASSHRDRESPLHF TGCGCCAGCAGCCACCGGGACAGGGAATCACCCCTCCACTTT
TRBJ2-2 TRBV19 few TRBD1 CASSRPTGQLNTGELFF TGTGCCAGTAGTAGGCCTACGGGACAGCTTAACACCGGGGAGCTGTTTTTT
TRBJ2-1 TRBV12-3/TRBV12-4 few - CASSLGASRSYNEQFF TGTGCCAGCAGTCTTGGGGCTAGCCGCTCCTACAATGAGCAGTTCTTC
TRBJ1-5 TRBV28 many TRBD1 CASREGGTGGQPQHF TGTGCCAGCAGGGAGGGGGGGACAGGGGGTCAGCCCCAGCATTTT
TRBJ1-1 TRBV19 few TRBD1 CASSRTGGAGRSTEAFF TGTGCCAGTAGCCGGACAGGGGGCGCTGGTAGGAGTACTGAAGCTTTCTTT
TRBJ1-1 TRBV5-1 few - CASSVDSNTEAFF TGCGCCAGCAGCGTGGACAGCAACACTGAAGCTTTCTTT
TRBJ2-3 TRBV6-1 - TRBD1 CASSPIPGQGTDTQYF TGTGCCAGCAGCCCTATACCGGGACAGGGCACAGATACGCAGTATTTT
TRBJ2-1 TRBV12-3/TRBV12-4 many TRBD2 CASSSDGSGNYNEQFF TGTGCCAGCAGCTCTGATGGTAGCGGGAACTACAATGAGCAGTTCTTC
TRBJ2-7 TRBV19 many - CASKESASMHYEQYF TGTGCCAGTAAAGAGAGCGCTTCTATGCACTACGAGCAGTACTTC
TRBJ2-3 TRBV7-9 - TRBD1 CASSFGRTGGTDTQYF TGTGCCAGCAGCTTTGGGCGGACAGGGGGCACAGATACGCAGTATTTT
TRBJ2-1 TRBV6-5 - - CASSLGTVQGPQFF TGTGCCAGCAGTTTAGGAACGGTACAGGGCCCCCAGTTCTTC
TRBJ2-4 TRBV5-6 - - CASSRGAKNIQYF TGTGCCAGCAGCAGGGGTGCCAAAAACATTCAGTACTTC
TRBJ1-2 TRBV5-1 many TRBD1 CASSHGQGDGYTF TGCGCCAGCAGCCATGGACAGGGGGATGGCTACACCTTC
TRBJ2-7 TRBV2 many TRBD2 CASRPGTSGASYEQYF TGTGCCAGCAGACCAGGGACTAGCGGGGCCTCCTACGAGCAGTACTTC
TRBJ1-2 TRBV18 many - CASSPRQDYGYTF TGTGCCAGCTCGCCAAGACAGGACTATGGCTACACCTTC
TRBJ1-1 TRBV28 many - CASSPPAGWNTEAFF TGTGCCAGCAGTCCCCCGGCCGGTTGGAACACTGAAGCTTTCTTT
TRBJ2-5 TRBV7-3 many TRBD2 CASSLVGGAQETQYF TGTGCCAGCAGCTTAGTCGGGGGGGCACAAGAGACCCAGTACTTC
TRBJ2-5 TRBV3-1 - TRBD2 CASSRLAGDETQYF TGTGCCAGCAGCCGACTAGCGGGGGACGAGACCCAGTACTTC